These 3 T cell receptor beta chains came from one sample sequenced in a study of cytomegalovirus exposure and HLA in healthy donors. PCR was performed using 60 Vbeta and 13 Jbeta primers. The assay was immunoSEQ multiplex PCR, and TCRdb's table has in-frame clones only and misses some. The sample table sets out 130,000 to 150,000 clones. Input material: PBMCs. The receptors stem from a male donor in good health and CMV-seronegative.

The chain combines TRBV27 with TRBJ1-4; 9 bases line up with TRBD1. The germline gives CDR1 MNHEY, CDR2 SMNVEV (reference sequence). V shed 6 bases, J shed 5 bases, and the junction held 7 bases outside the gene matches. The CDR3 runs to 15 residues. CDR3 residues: CASRRAGTGNEKLFF. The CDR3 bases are TGTGCCAGCAGACGAGCCGGGACAGGGAATGAAAAACTGTTTTTT.

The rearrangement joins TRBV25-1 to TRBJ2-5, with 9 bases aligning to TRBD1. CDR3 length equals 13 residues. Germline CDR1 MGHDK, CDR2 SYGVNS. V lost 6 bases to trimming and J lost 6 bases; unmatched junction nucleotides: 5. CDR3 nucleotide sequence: TGTGCCAGCAGGCTCGGGACAGGGAAGACCCAGTACTTC. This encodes CASRLGTGKTQYF.

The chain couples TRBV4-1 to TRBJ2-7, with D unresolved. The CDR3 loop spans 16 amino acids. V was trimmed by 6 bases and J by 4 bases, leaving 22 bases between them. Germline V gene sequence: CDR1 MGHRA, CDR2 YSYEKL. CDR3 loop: CASSLFILVASYEQYF. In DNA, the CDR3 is TGCGCCAGCAGTCTATTTATTTTGGTCGCAAGTTACGAGCAGTACTTC.